This is a list of T cell receptor beta chains from one sample in a study of control samples from healthy donors and cancer patients. TCRdb's table, derived via immunoSEQ multiplex PCR, lists solely in-frame clones and lacks some. The profile shows 110,000 to 150,000 clones, about 89% of them singletons. Sequenced material: blood. The receptor source for this set is a man aged 18 to 29 in good health. Each CDR3 is given with its conserved first and last residue. The D gene is left open where the match is weak. Clone size is not always given. Where it is, it says once, few, many or a class for expanded clones.

J gene: TRBJ1-2; clone size: NA; D gene: NA; V gene: TRBV11-1; CDR3 protein: CASSLAAGNGYTF; CDR3 DNA: TGTGCCAGCAGCTTAGCGGCGGGGAATGGCTACACCTTC
J gene: TRBJ1-1; clone size: NA; D gene: NA; V gene: TRBV6-2/TRBV6-3; CDR3 protein: CASTPWEGRFAEAFF; CDR3 DNA: TGTGCCAGCACCCCGTGGGAGGGAAGGTTCGCTGAAGCTTTCTTT
J gene: TRBJ1-2; clone size: NA; D gene: NA; V gene: TRBV7-9; CDR3 protein: CASSFDSRYGYTF; CDR3 DNA: TGTGCCAGCAGCTTCGACAGCCGATATGGCTACACCTTC
J gene: TRBJ1-2; clone size: NA; D gene: NA; V gene: TRBV29-1; CDR3 protein: CSVEDPSGGYTF; CDR3 DNA: TGCAGCGTTGAAGATCCGAGTGGGGGCTACACCTTC
J gene: TRBJ2-2; clone size: NA; D gene: NA; V gene: TRBV5-4; CDR3 protein: CASSFGEVNTGELFF; CDR3 DNA: TGTGCCAGCAGCTTCGGGGAAGTGAACACCGGGGAGCTGTTTTTT
J gene: TRBJ2-7; clone size: NA; D gene: TRBD1; V gene: TRBV18; CDR3 protein: CASSPPGQAPYEQYF; CDR3 DNA: TGTGCCAGCTCACCACCGGGACAGGCCCCCTACGAGCAGTACTTC
J gene: TRBJ1-5; clone size: NA; D gene: TRBD1; V gene: TRBV4-1; CDR3 protein: CASSQGTGTGNQPQHF; CDR3 DNA: TGCGCCAGCAGCCAAGGGACAGGGACTGGAAATCAGCCCCAGCATTTT
J gene: TRBJ1-1; clone size: NA; D gene: NA; V gene: TRBV19; CDR3 protein: CASSIIGGTEAFF; CDR3 DNA: TGTGCCAGTAGTATTATTGGGGGCACTGAAGCTTTCTTT
J gene: TRBJ1-4; clone size: NA; D gene: NA; V gene: TRBV7-9; CDR3 protein: CASGSRGVGNEKLFF; CDR3 DNA: TGTGCCAGCGGATCCAGGGGTGTGGGTAATGAAAAACTGTTTTTT
J gene: TRBJ2-7; clone size: NA; D gene: NA; V gene: TRBV9; CDR3 protein: CASTLGGVEQYF; CDR3 DNA: TGTGCCAGCACATTGGGGGGCGTCGAGCAGTACTTC
J gene: TRBJ2-5; clone size: NA; D gene: TRBD1; V gene: TRBV28; CDR3 protein: CASSLTPTGLETQYF; CDR3 DNA: TGTGCCAGCAGTCTTACTCCGACAGGGTTAGAGACCCAGTACTTC
J gene: TRBJ2-2; clone size: NA; D gene: NA; V gene: TRBV16; CDR3 protein: CASSHSAQDGGELFF; CDR3 DNA: TGTGCCAGCAGCCATAGCGCCCAGGACGGCGGGGAGCTGTTTTTT
J gene: TRBJ2-7; clone size: once; D gene: TRBD2; V gene: TRBV24-1; CDR3 protein: CATSDPRGGPRLGSYEQYF; CDR3 DNA: TGTGCCACCAGTGACCCCCGGGGGGGCCCTCGCTTGGGGTCCTACGAGCAGTACTTC
J gene: TRBJ2-3; clone size: NA; D gene: NA; V gene: TRBV3-1/TRBV3-2; CDR3 protein: CASSLGLEGDTQYF; CDR3 DNA: TGTGCCAGCAGCCTCGGACTGGAAGGAGATACGCAGTATTTT
J gene: TRBJ1-6; clone size: NA; D gene: TRBD1; V gene: TRBV6-5; CDR3 protein: CASSYDREGISPLHF; CDR3 DNA: TGTGCCAGCAGTTACGACAGGGAAGGAATTTCACCCCTCCACTTT
J gene: TRBJ2-5; clone size: NA; D gene: TRBD2; V gene: TRBV7-2; CDR3 protein: CASSLEGLAGGQETQYF; CDR3 DNA: TGTGCCAGCAGCTTAGAAGGGTTAGCGGGGGGCCAAGAGACCCAGTACTTC
J gene: TRBJ2-3; clone size: NA; D gene: TRBD1; V gene: TRBV14; CDR3 protein: CASSQDAQGADTQYF; CDR3 DNA: TGTGCCAGCAGCCAAGACGCCCAGGGGGCAGATACGCAGTATTTT
J gene: TRBJ2-5; clone size: NA; D gene: NA; V gene: TRBV7-2; CDR3 protein: CASSLVSVETQYF; CDR3 DNA: TGTGCCAGCAGCTTAGTTTCCGTGGAGACCCAGTACTTC
J gene: TRBJ1-6; clone size: NA; D gene: NA; V gene: TRBV7-9; CDR3 protein: CASTSETVSTLHF; CDR3 DNA: TGTGCCAGCACCTCAGAAACGGTCAGTACCCTCCACTTT
J gene: TRBJ2-1; clone size: NA; D gene: NA; V gene: TRBV30; CDR3 protein: CAWSPTRGGALGANEQFF; CDR3 DNA: TGTGCCTGGAGTCCCACGCGAGGGGGGGCGTTAGGGGCCAATGAGCAGTTCTTC
J gene: TRBJ2-6; clone size: NA; D gene: NA; V gene: TRBV6-6; CDR3 protein: CASRPSGSGANVLTF; CDR3 DNA: TGTGCCAGCCGACCCAGCGGCTCTGGGGCCAACGTCCTGACTTTC
J gene: TRBJ1-4; clone size: once; D gene: NA; V gene: TRBV7-9; CDR3 protein: CASRPGPNEKLFF; CDR3 DNA: TGTGCCAGCAGGCCAGGACCTAATGAAAAACTGTTTTTT
J gene: TRBJ2-1; clone size: NA; D gene: TRBD2; V gene: TRBV2; CDR3 protein: CASSDWTSGPYNEQFF; CDR3 DNA: TGTGCCAGCAGTGACTGGACTAGCGGTCCCTACAATGAGCAGTTCTTC
J gene: TRBJ1-5; clone size: NA; D gene: NA; V gene: TRBV28; CDR3 protein: CASSLWSGSPSNQPQHF; CDR3 DNA: TGTGCCAGCAGTTTATGGTCTGGGAGTCCTAGCAATCAGCCCCAGCATTTT
J gene: TRBJ2-5; clone size: NA; D gene: NA; V gene: TRBV27; CDR3 protein: CASSLVGDGETQYF; CDR3 DNA: TGTGCCAGTAGTTTAGTCGGGGATGGAGAGACCCAGTACTTC
J gene: TRBJ2-3; clone size: NA; D gene: NA; V gene: TRBV30; CDR3 protein: CAWSVGQTDTQYF; CDR3 DNA: TGTGCCTGGAGTGTAGGGCAGACAGATACGCAGTATTTT
J gene: TRBJ2-1; clone size: NA; D gene: NA; V gene: TRBV7-3; CDR3 protein: CASSPSGGYEQFF; CDR3 DNA: TGTGCCAGCAGCCCCTCAGGAGGCTATGAGCAGTTCTTC
J gene: TRBJ2-7; clone size: NA; D gene: TRBD1; V gene: TRBV6-1; CDR3 protein: CASSEQGARGSYEQYF; CDR3 DNA: TGTGCCAGCAGTGAACAGGGGGCAAGGGGGTCCTACGAGCAGTACTTC
J gene: TRBJ2-3; clone size: NA; D gene: NA; V gene: TRBV6-2/TRBV6-3; CDR3 protein: CASRPLAENTDTQYF; CDR3 DNA: TGTGCCAGCAGGCCTCTAGCCGAAAACACAGATACGCAGTATTTT